The clone carrying this TCR beta chain was seen at least ten times. Its target is unknown. These data belong to a study of T cells in Graves' hyperthyroidism and ophthalmopathy. The study's findings and limits: The blood repertoire included most of the expanded thyroid clonotypes above 0.001.

The CDR3 regions of TCR beta were amplified from RNA transcripts. HTBI primers drove first-round RT-PCR of the TCR CDR3. TCRdb reprocessed the multiplex PCR reads with MiXCR, giving one entry per CDR3 protein. The table has about 180,000 distinct CDR3 sequences, about 9.4% seen once; the top ten hold approximately 20%. V was pared by 7 bases and J by 2 bases, with 13 bases between. The CDR3 consists of 14 residues. Germline V gives CDR1 MDHEN, CDR2 SYDVKM. Predating any ophthalmopathy symptoms, the blood sample was taken at first hyperthyroidism diagnosis. Cells are PBMCs isolated from more than 8.5 ml of fresh blood.

The genes are TRBV28 and TRBJ2-3; D is possibly TRBD1 (6 bases). This clonotype was sampled from a woman under 30 with Graves' hyperthyroidism that later progressed to Graves' ophthalmopathy. Sequencing was done on a sample of blood. The DNA of the CDR3 is TGTGCCAGCAACAGGGACCTACACACAGATACGCAGTATTTT. This codes for CASNRDLHTDTQYF.